Given below is one T cell receptor beta chain in context. Its specificity is unknown. This record belongs to a study of OX40 agonist ivuxolimab in advanced cancers. Across the study: With a range of roughly 20 to 79, age averaged approximately 60 years, and 70% to 85% were male. Partial responses were achieved by three patients: one hepatocellular carcinoma, two cutaneous melanoma. Study conclusions and caveats: Low normalized T-cell clonal expansion also characterized some of the nonresponders.

The study sampled blood at baseline, cycle 4 day 1, and cycle 7 day 1. The data were produced by immunoSEQ multiplex PCR, yet TCRdb's version contains in-frame clones alone and is incomplete. The sample shows 60,000 to 80,000 clones, about three quarters of them seen only once. The sample in question was CD4+ or CD8+ T cells sorted from blood, obtained in a trial of the OX40 agonist ivuxolimab. The receptor comes from an adult with an advanced solid tumor such as melanoma, head and neck, liver or kidney cancer.

The CDR3 region has the DNA TGCGCCAGCAAGACTAGCGGGAGTTCAGATACGCAGTATTTT. Amino acids: CASKTSGSSDTQYF. The chain combines TRBV5-1 with TRBJ2-3, with 12 bases fitting TRBD2. V shed 6 bases and J 4 bases; nucleotides not matched to a gene: 3. CDR3 size: 14 residues. Germline CDR1 and CDR2: SGHRS and YFSETQ.